This T cell receptor beta chain derives from a study of blood T cell repertoires in COVID-19. Study in general: PBMCs, B-cell-depleted T cells, or T cells provided the cDNA or gDNA that made up the material.

The CDR3 loop spans 15 amino acids. The germline V gene has CDR1 LGHNA and CDR2 YSLEER. Between the trimmed V and J ends, which lost 2 bases and 0 bases, there was a span of 8 bases. Here immunoSEQ multiplex PCR was the method, and the copy in TCRdb shows in-frame clones only, minus some. Of 100,000 to 150,000 clones listed, approximately 89% were seen once; the top ten hold about 3%. Sequenced input: peripheral blood. The sequence derives from a woman of 80 years or more with COVID-19, enrolled during active disease. The V gene is TRBV4-3, the J gene TRBJ2-1; D is uncertain. CDR3 nucleotides: TGCGCCAGCAGCCAACAGCGTTCCTCCTACAATGAGCAGTTCTTC. This sequence encodes CASSQQRSSYNEQFF.